Shown below are 14 T cell receptor beta chains from a single sample sequenced in a study of response to subunit inactivated influenza vaccine. Each CDR3 protein is one row after TCRdb ran MiXCR on the RT-PCR reads. The sample holds some 850,000 distinct CDR3 sequences; about 18% are singletons and the top ten take roughly a tenth. The starting material was PBMCs from blood, obtained roughly 5 days after vaccination. All receptors come from a man in his forties or fifties who received an inactivated influenza vaccine.

V gene TRBV7-2 combines with J gene TRBJ2-5, with D perhaps matching TRBD2 (7 bases). The CDR3 covers 15 residues. V shed 5 bases and J shed 5 bases, with 18 bases lying between them. The germline CDR1 and CDR2 sequences are SGHTA and FQGNSA. The CDR3 loop reads CASSIMGWGGETQYF. CDR3 DNA sequence: TGTGCCAGCAGCATAATGGGGTGGGGGGGCGAGACCCAGTACTTC.

The chain carries TRBV20-1 and TRBJ2-2; perhaps TRBD1 as D (5 bases). The CDR3 contains 16 residues. With 0 bases removed from V and 1 base from J, the gap between germline ends came to 12 bases. Germline V CDR1 and CDR2: DFQATT, SNEGSKA (reference sequence). The CDR3 loop is CSARDYRRVNTGELFF. CDR3 bases: TGCAGTGCTAGAGATTATCGCAGGGTGAACACCGGGGAGCTGTTTTTT.

This clonotype was counted many times. The chain recombines TRBV20-1 with TRBJ2-3, with 8 positions matching TRBD1. Trimming removed 6 bases from V and 1 base from J; junction bases left unmatched: 6. Germline CDR1 reads DFQATT; CDR2 reads SNEGSKA (reference sequence). The CDR3 length is 14 residues. CDR3 region: CSARDRRRTDTQYF. CDR3 bases: TGCAGTGCGAGGGACAGGCGTCGCACAGATACGCAGTATTTT.

This clonotype appeared many times. This chain connects TRBV29-1 to TRBJ2-7; 8 bases agree with TRBD1. Germline-derived CDR1 and CDR2 are SQVTM and ANQGSEA. The CDR3 is 16 residues long. The V gene end was trimmed by 0 bases and the J gene end by 5 bases; junction bases not matched to a gene: 12. CDR3 sequence (DNA): TGCAGCGTTGAAGAACTCGGACAGGGTTCTCGAAACGAGCAGTACTTC. Protein product: CSVEELGQGSRNEQYF.

This clonotype has at least ten counts. This sequence joins TRBV4-1 and TRBJ1-6; TRBD1 matches 8 bases. Trimming at V came to 2 bases and at J to 8 bases, leaving 5 bases not matched to a gene. The CDR3 length is 15 residues. Germline assignment: CDR1 MGHRA and CDR2 YSYEKL. CDR3 DNA: TGCGCCAGCAGCCAACGTCCAGGGGGCGATTCACCCCTCCACTTT. It translates to CASSQRPGGDSPLHF.

This clonotype was seen a handful of times. The V and J genes are TRBV7-2 and TRBJ2-1; D is tentatively TRBD1 or TRBD2 (5 bases each). The V and J ends lost 0 bases and 3 bases respectively, with 15 bases between them. The CDR3 runs to 17 residues. Germline V gene sequence: CDR1 SGHTA, CDR2 FQGNSA. This chain's CDR3 is CASSLATPGTVYNEQFF. The CDR3 DNA follows: TGTGCCAGCAGCTTAGCGACCCCCGGGACGGTCTACAATGAGCAGTTCTTC. The whole variable domain, filled in from reference TRBV7-2 and TRBJ2-1, reads GAGVSQSPSNKVTEKGKDVELRCDPISGHTALYWYRQSLGQGLEFLIYFQGNSAPDKSGLPSDRFSAERTGGSVSTLTIQRTQQEDSAVYLCASSLATPGTVYNEQFFGPGTRLTVL.

This clonotype has only a few counts. The rearrangement joins TRBV11-2 to TRBJ2-1, with 10 bases matching TRBD2. V was clipped by 5 bases and J by 0 bases; unmatched bases: 10. Germline loops: CDR1 SGHAT, CDR2 FQNNGV. This CDR3 contains 18 residues. DNA of the CDR3: TGTGCCAGCAGCACAATTACTAGCGGGGTTAGCTCCTACAATGAGCAGTTCTTC. This translates into CASSTITSGVSSYNEQFF. The whole variable domain, remainder taken from reference TRBV11-2 and TRBJ2-1, is EAGVAQSPRYKIIEKRQSVAFWCNPISGHATLYWYQQILGQGPKLLIQFQNNGVVDDSQLPKDRFSAERLKGVDSTLKIQPAKLEDSAVYLCASSTITSGVSSYNEQFFGPGTRLTVL.

The rearrangement links TRBV20-1 to TRBJ2-7; 13 nucleotides line up with TRBD2. Germline assignment: CDR1 DFQATT and CDR2 SNEGSKA (reference sequence). The junction had 12 bases not matched to a gene; V was cut back by 3 bases and J by 4 bases. The CDR3 has 17 residues. The DNA for the CDR3 is TGCAGTGCTAGGCCGGGACTAGCGGGAAATTCGGCGTACGAGCAGTACTTC. Its protein product is CSARPGLAGNSAYEQYF.

This clonotype was picked up many times. This rearrangement joins TRBV20-1 to TRBJ2-1, with 8 bases identical to TRBD2. Germline CDR1 DFQATT, CDR2 SNEGSKA (reference sequence). CDR3 size: 16 residues. Losses at the gene ends were 0 bases for V and 2 bases for J; bases not matched to a gene: 6. CDR3: CSAREPSGRAYNEQFF. DNA for the CDR3: TGCAGTGCTAGAGAACCAAGCGGGAGAGCCTACAATGAGCAGTTCTTC.

The rearrangement joins TRBV4-3 to TRBJ2-7, with 11 bases aligning to TRBD2. V lost 0 bases to trimming and J lost 4 bases; unmatched junction nucleotides: 5. CDR1 is LGHNA, CDR2 YSLEER, per germline. This CDR3 contains 16 residues. CDR3 loop: CASSQDLSSGRYEQYF. Here the CDR3 DNA reads TGCGCCAGCAGCCAAGATCTGTCTAGCGGGAGGTACGAGCAGTACTTC.

Many counts were recorded for this clonotype. The V gene is TRBV15, the J gene TRBJ2-7; D gene unclear. This CDR3 is 14 amino acids long. The V gene lost 0 bases and the J gene lost 4 bases, with 10 bases spanning the gap. Germline assignment: CDR1 LNHNV and CDR2 YYDKDF (reference sequence). The CDR3 nucleotides are TGTGCCACCAGCAGAGATTCACGGCTATACGAGCAGTACTTC. This codes for CATSRDSRLYEQYF.

The table lists this clonotype with a few counts. The chain couples TRBV12-3 or TRBV12-4 to TRBJ2-2; weak D call: TRBD1 (6 bases). Trimming left V 2 bases short and J 5 bases short, with 12 bases between. The CDR3 runs to 15 residues. The CDR3 coding sequence is TGTGCCAGCAGTTTATTACAGGGCGTAACCGGGGAGCTGTTTTTT. Protein sequence: CASSLLQGVTGELFF.

This clonotype was observed a few times. The chain combines TRBV20-1 with TRBJ1-1; D is possibly TRBD1 (6 bases). V gave up 2 bases and J gave up 10 bases, with 20 bases separating them. In germline, CDR1 is DFQATT, CDR2 SNEGSKA (reference sequence). The CDR3 totals 14 residues. This CDR3 is CSARRDTSLPGAFF. DNA for the CDR3: TGCAGTGCTAGACGGGACACGTCCCTGCCTGGAGCTTTCTTT.

V is TRBV9 and J is TRBJ2-7; weak D call: TRBD1 (5 bases). V was pared by 2 bases and J by 0 bases, with 15 bases between. CDR3 size: 16 residues. Germline CDR1 is SGDLS and CDR2 is YYNGEE. The CDR3 bases are TGTGCCAGCAGCGTGGGTGGGGTAGGGGACTCCTACGAGCAGTACTTC. Translation: CASSVGGVGDSYEQYF.